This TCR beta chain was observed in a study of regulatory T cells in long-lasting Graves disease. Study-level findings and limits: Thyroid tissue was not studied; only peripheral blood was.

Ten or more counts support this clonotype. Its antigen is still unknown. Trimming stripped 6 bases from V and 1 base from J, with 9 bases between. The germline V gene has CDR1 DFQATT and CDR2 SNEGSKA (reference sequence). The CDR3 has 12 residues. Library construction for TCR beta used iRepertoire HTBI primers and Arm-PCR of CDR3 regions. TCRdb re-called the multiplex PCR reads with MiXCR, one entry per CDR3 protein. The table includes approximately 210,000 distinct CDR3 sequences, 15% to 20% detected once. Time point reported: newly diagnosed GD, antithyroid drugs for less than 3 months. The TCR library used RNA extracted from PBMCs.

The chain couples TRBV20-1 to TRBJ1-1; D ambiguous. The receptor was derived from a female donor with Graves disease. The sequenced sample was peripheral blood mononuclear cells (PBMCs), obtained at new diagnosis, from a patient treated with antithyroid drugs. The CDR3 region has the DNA TGCAGTGCCACTCGGAAGAACACTGAAGCTTTCTTT. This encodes CSATRKNTEAFF.